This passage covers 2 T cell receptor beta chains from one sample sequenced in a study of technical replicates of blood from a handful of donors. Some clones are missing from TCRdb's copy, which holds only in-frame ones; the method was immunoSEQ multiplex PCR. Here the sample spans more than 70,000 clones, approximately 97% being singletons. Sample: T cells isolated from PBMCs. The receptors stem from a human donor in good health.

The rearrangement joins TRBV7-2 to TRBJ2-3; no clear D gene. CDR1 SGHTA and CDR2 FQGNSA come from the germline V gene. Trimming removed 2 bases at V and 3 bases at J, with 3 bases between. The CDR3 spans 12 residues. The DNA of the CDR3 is TGTGCCAGCAGCTTATCAACAGATACGCAGTATTTT. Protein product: CASSLSTDTQYF.

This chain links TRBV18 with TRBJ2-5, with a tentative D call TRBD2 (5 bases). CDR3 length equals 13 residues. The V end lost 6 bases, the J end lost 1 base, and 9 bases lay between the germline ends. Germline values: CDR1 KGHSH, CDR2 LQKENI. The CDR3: CASSSGLQETQYF. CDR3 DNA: TGTGCCAGCTCCAGCGGACTCCAAGAGACCCAGTACTTC. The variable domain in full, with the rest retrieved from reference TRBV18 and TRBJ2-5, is NAGVMQNPRHLVRRRGQEARLRCSPMKGHSHVYWYRQLPEEGLKFMVYLQKENIIDESGMPKERFSAEFPKEGPSILRIQQVVRGDSAAYFCASSSGLQETQYFGPGTRLLVL.